Listed below are T cell receptor beta chains from one sample, sequenced in a study of shared clonotypes between healthy human individuals. Measured with immunoSEQ multiplex PCR; TCRdb has only the in-frame clones, and not every one. The sample yields some 2.4 million clones, under 95% seen once. The specimen was naive CD4+ T cells from PBMCs. The receptor set was obtained from a man aged 18 to 35 in good health. Some clones in this sample may be carry-over from other donors' samples. Each CDR3 is given with its conserved first and last residue. A D gene is named only where the DNA matches it firmly. For some rows the clone size is stated as once, few or many, or as a class when expanded; others skip it.

>TRBJ1-3|-|11|TRBV20-1|-
CSARPRNTIYF
TGCAGTGCTAGACCTCGAAACACCATATATTTT
>TRBJ2-5|-|15|TRBV13|-
CASSPSGQAQETQYF
TGTGCCAGCAGCCCCTCGGGGCAGGCACAAGAGACCCAGTACTTC
>TRBJ2-2|-|13|TRBV27|-
CASNSGNTGELFF
TGTGCCAGCAATAGCGGGAACACCGGGGAGCTGTTTTTT
>TRBJ2-2|-|17|TRBV7-2|-
CASSLRVAGANTGELFF
TGTGCCAGCAGCTTAAGGGTGGCCGGCGCGAACACCGGGGAGCTGTTTTTT
>TRBJ1-5|-|15|TRBV6-1|-
CASSAPGPSNQPQHF
TGTGCCAGCAGTGCCCCGGGCCCTAGCAATCAGCCCCAGCATTTT
>TRBJ2-2|-|14|TRBV18|-
CASSPGRNTGELFF
TGTGCCAGCTCACCAGGGAGGAACACCGGGGAGCTGTTTTTT
>TRBJ1-5|-|12|TRBV2|-
CASRGGARPQHF
TGTGCCAGCAGAGGGGGGGCCCGGCCCCAGCATTTT
>TRBJ1-1|-|14|TRBV7-2|-
CASSLAHRGTEAFF
TGTGCCAGCAGCTTAGCGCATCGGGGCACTGAAGCTTTCTTT
>TRBJ2-3|-|13|TRBV28|-
CASSPGVRLASDF
TGTGCCAGCAGCCCGGGCGTGCGGCTAGCTTCGGATTTT
>TRBJ2-1|-|16|TRBV7-3|TRBD2
CASSLRASGRWYEQFF
TGTGCCAGCAGCTTAAGGGCTAGCGGGAGATGGTATGAGCAGTTCTTC
>TRBJ2-5|-|15|TRBV27|-
CASSFRFDRKETQYF
TGTGCCAGCAGTTTTCGATTCGACAGAAAAGAGACCCAGTACTTC
>TRBJ2-5|-|13|TRBV27|-
CASSLWGPETQYF
TGTGCCAGCAGTTTATGGGGTCCGGAGACCCAGTACTTC
>TRBJ2-1|-|15|TRBV11-3|TRBD1
CASSLGQGAYNEQFF
TGTGCCAGCAGCTTAGGACAGGGGGCGTACAATGAGCAGTTCTTC
>TRBJ1-2|-|15|TRBV28|-
CASSLGSANSYGYTF
TGTGCCAGCAGTTTAGGGTCCGCGAACTCATATGGCTACACCTTC
>TRBJ2-1|-|17|TRBV11-2|TRBD2
CASSPSGLAGGPGEQFF
TGTGCCAGCAGCCCGTCGGGACTAGCGGGAGGGCCTGGTGAGCAGTTCTTC
>TRBJ2-5|-|13|TRBV5-1|-
CASSLAERQTQYF
TGCGCCAGCAGCTTGGCCGAAAGACAGACCCAGTACTTC
>TRBJ1-1|-|14|TRBV29-1|TRBD1
CSVQPGQWNTEAFF
TGCAGCGTCCAACCGGGACAGTGGAACACTGAAGCTTTCTTT
>TRBJ1-3|once|17|TRBV28|-
CASSLLGGTSSGNTIYF
TGTGCCAGCAGTTTATTAGGGGGTACATCCTCTGGAAACACCATATATTTT
>TRBJ2-7|-|15|TRBV7-9|-
CASSLVGPYSYEQYF
TGTGCCAGCAGCTTAGTCGGACCGTACTCCTACGAGCAGTACTTC
>TRBJ2-7|-|15|TRBV7-2|TRBD2
CASSLYSGLAGAQYF
TGTGCCAGCAGCCTGTATTCGGGACTAGCGGGTGCGCAGTACTTC
>TRBJ1-5|few|15|TRBV30|-
CAWSVGRVSNQPQHF
TGTGCCTGGAGTGTAGGCAGGGTTTCCAATCAGCCCCAGCATTTT
>TRBJ2-5|-|14|TRBV7-3|-
CASSLLPGTETQYF
TGTGCCAGCAGCTTACTCCCGGGGACGGAGACCCAGTACTTC
>TRBJ2-1|once|18|TRBV27|TRBD2
CASSAFIRLAGVFNEQFF
TGTGCCAGCAGTGCTTTTATAAGACTAGCGGGAGTTTTTAATGAGCAGTTCTTC
>TRBJ2-3|-|16|TRBV7-3|TRBD2
CASSLRGTSIADTQYF
TGTGCCAGCAGCTTAAGAGGGACTAGCATCGCAGATACGCAGTATTTT
>TRBJ2-7|-|16|TRBV7-9|-
CASSYPRGQQLYEQYF
TGTGCCAGCAGCTACCCCCGTGGGCAGCAACTCTACGAGCAGTACTTC
>TRBJ2-1|-|11|TRBV7-9|TRBD2
CASSRGLVGFF
TGTGCCAGCAGCAGGGGACTAGTAGGGTTCTTC
>TRBJ2-7|-|14|TRBV5-1|-
CASSLAAEGYEQYF
TGCGCCAGCAGCTTGGCGGCGGAGGGTTACGAGCAGTACTTC
>TRBJ2-7|-|18|TRBV5-1|TRBD1
CASSLAPGGQASSYEQYF
TGCGCCAGCAGCTTGGCCCCAGGAGGACAGGCGAGCTCCTACGAGCAGTACTTC
>TRBJ2-7|-|11|TRBV25-1|-
CARDRLSEQYF
TGTGCCCGTGACCGCCTCTCCGAGCAGTACTTC
>TRBJ2-1|-|15|TRBV27|-
CASSFWGSINNEQFF
TGTGCCAGCAGTTTTTGGGGGAGCATTAACAATGAGCAGTTCTTC
>TRBJ2-7|-|14|TRBV2|-
CASSDQGEYYEQYF
TGTGCCAGCAGTGACCAGGGAGAATACTACGAGCAGTACTTC
>TRBJ2-1|once|13|TRBV28|-
CASGNFLYNEQFF
TGTGCCAGCGGAAACTTCCTTTACAATGAGCAGTTCTTC
>TRBJ1-2|-|11|TRBV30|-
CAWGISYGYTF
TGTGCCTGGGGGATTAGCTATGGCTACACCTTC
>TRBJ2-1|-|15|TRBV9|TRBD2
CASSVSGPSYNEQFF
TGTGCCAGCAGCGTTAGCGGGCCCTCCTACAATGAGCAGTTCTTC
>TRBJ2-2|once|15|TRBV2|TRBD1
CASSVGTGVPGELFF
TGTGCCAGCAGTGTGGGGACAGGGGTCCCCGGGGAGCTGTTTTTT
>TRBJ2-1|-|15|TRBV10-1|-
CASSESGTSSNEQFF
TGCGCCAGCAGTGAGTCTGGGACCTCCAGCAATGAGCAGTTCTTC
>TRBJ2-1|-|17|TRBV7-6|-
CASSLALGAGHINEQFF
TGTGCCAGCAGCTTAGCGCTGGGAGCGGGACATATCAATGAGCAGTTCTTC
>TRBJ2-7|-|14|TRBV28|-
CASSLTGRYREQYF
TGTGCCAGCAGCCTAACCGGAAGGTACCGGGAGCAGTACTTC
>TRBJ2-2|-|13|TRBV5-8|-
CASSRVDTGELFF
TGTGCCAGCAGCCGGGTGGATACCGGGGAGCTGTTTTTT
>TRBJ2-3|-|17|TRBV5-1|-
CASSLTGLPGGTDTQYF
TGCGCCAGCAGCTTAACTGGCCTCCCCGGTGGTACAGATACGCAGTATTTT
>TRBJ2-1|-|15|TRBV5-1|TRBD1
CASRPGQGSYNEQFF
TGCGCCAGCAGGCCGGGACAGGGGTCCTACAATGAGCAGTTCTTC
>TRBJ2-1|-|15|TRBV6-5|-
CASSYSLVDPREQFF
TGTGCCAGCAGTTACTCGCTAGTGGACCCCCGGGAGCAGTTCTTC
>TRBJ2-5|-|14|TRBV7-9|TRBD1
CASSVGTGVETQYF
TGTGCCAGCAGCGTCGGGACAGGGGTCGAGACCCAGTACTTC
>TRBJ2-5|-|15|TRBV18|-
CASSLVQGHQETQYF
TGTGCCAGCTCATTAGTTCAGGGTCATCAAGAGACCCAGTACTTC
>TRBJ2-5|-|15|TRBV2|-
CASSEARTDQETQYF
TGTGCCAGCAGTGAAGCCAGGACAGATCAAGAGACCCAGTACTTC
>TRBJ2-7|-|15|TRBV6-1|TRBD2
CASSDFAGGVYEQYF
TGTGCCAGCAGTGACTTTGCGGGAGGGGTCTACGAGCAGTACTTC
>TRBJ2-3|once|15|TRBV19|TRBD1
CASSARDRGADTQYF
TGTGCCAGTAGTGCCCGGGACAGGGGGGCAGATACGCAGTATTTT
>TRBJ1-2|-|15|TRBV19|TRBD1
CATQGQGAQNYGYTF
TGTGCCACCCAAGGACAGGGGGCGCAGAACTATGGCTACACCTTC
>TRBJ1-4|-|17|TRBV4-2|TRBD1
CASSQDLLGGAYEKLFF
TGTGCCAGCAGCCAAGATCTGTTAGGGGGCGCTTATGAAAAACTGTTTTTT